This entry lists 10 T cell receptor beta chains sequenced from one sample in a study of blood T cell repertoires in COVID-19. This table comes from immunoSEQ multiplex PCR, and its TCRdb copy is limited to in-frame clones, with some not included. The sample includes some 210,000 clones, approximately 80% of them seen just once. Sequenced input: PBMCs or T cells enriched from blood (not recorded which). These receptors were taken from a young man with acute COVID-19.

This chain links TRBV28 with TRBJ2-7, with D perhaps matching TRBD1 (5 bases). V lost 7 bases, J lost 1 base, and 17 bases lay in between. Germline loops: CDR1 MDHEN, CDR2 SYDVKM. The CDR3 is made up of 15 amino acids. The CDR3 loop reads CASTSSGKESYEQYF. CDR3 bases: TGTGCCAGCACTTCTTCAGGGAAAGAGTCCTACGAGCAGTACTTC.

The chain joins TRBV29-1 to TRBJ2-2, with 8 bases matching TRBD1. V trimming: 7 bases; J trimming: 0 bases; junction bases outside the gene matches: 7. CDR1 and CDR2 from the germline V gene are SQVTM and ANQGSEA. CDR3 length: 15 amino acids. CDR3 DNA: TGCAGCGGGACAGGGCTCCATTCGAACACCGGGGAGCTGTTTTTT. Translation: CSGTGLHSNTGELFF.

J is TRBJ1-4 and V is TRBV2; D is perhaps TRBD1 (5 bases). The CDR3 covers 14 residues. Looked up from germline, CDR1 is SNHLY and CDR2 is FYNNEI. Trimming left V 6 bases short and J 8 bases short, with 16 bases between. CDR3 in amino acids: CASSVGVQDEKLFF. CDR3 nucleotides: TGTGCCAGCAGCGTAGGGGTGCAGGACGAAAAACTGTTTTTT.

V gene TRBV7-9 combines with J gene TRBJ2-3; TRBD1 aligns across 10 bases. CDR1 is SEHNR and CDR2 is FQNEAQ in the germline V gene (reference sequence). This CDR3 is 15 amino acids long. The V segment lost 4 bases and the J segment 2 bases; nucleotides outside the gene matches: 3. The CDR3 is CASSSGQGYTDTQYF. CDR3 DNA: TGTGCCAGCAGCTCGGGACAGGGGTACACAGATACGCAGTATTTT. Full variable domain (rest looked up from reference TRBV7-9 and TRBJ2-3): DTGVSQNPRHKITKRGQNVTFRCDPISEHNRLYWYRQTLGQGPEFLTYFQNEAQLEKSRLLSDRFSAERPKGSFSTLEIQRTEQGDSAMYLCASSSGQGYTDTQYFGPGTRLTVL.

This chain joins TRBV7-3 and TRBJ2-3; 7 bases fit TRBD1. V was pared by 5 bases and J by 3 bases, with 5 bases of the junction left unmatched. Germline CDR1 and CDR2: SGHTA and FQGTGA. There are 14 residues in the CDR3. CDR3 residues: CASSGTAATDTQYF. The CDR3 DNA sequence: TGTGCCAGCAGCGGGACAGCCGCAACAGATACGCAGTATTTT.

V and J are TRBV13 and TRBJ1-1, with D uncertain. The germline V and J ends were trimmed by 3 bases and 2 bases, with 7 bases remaining between them. CDR3 length equals 13 residues. CDR1 PRHDT and CDR2 FYEKMQ come from the germline V gene (reference sequence). CDR3 sequence: CASSFRGNTEAFF. In nucleotides, the CDR3 is TGTGCCAGCAGCTTTCGGGGAAACACTGAAGCTTTCTTT.

This clone showed up just once. The chain is built from TRBV6-5 and TRBJ2-3, with TRBD1 matching over 8 bases. Trimming took 0 bases from V and 4 from J; bases not matched to a gene: 6. CDR3 length: 16 residues. In germline, CDR1 is MNHEY, CDR2 SVGAGI. In nucleotides, the CDR3 is TGTGCCAGCAGTTACTCGCAGGACAGGGAGGCAGATACGCAGTATTTT. Its translation is CASSYSQDREADTQYF.

This sequence joins TRBV2 and TRBJ1-5, with a possible D match to TRBD1 (5 bases). V gave up 5 bases and J gave up 5 bases, with 13 bases separating them. In germline, CDR1 is SNHLY, CDR2 FYNNEI. This CDR3 spans 14 amino acids. The CDR3 DNA follows: TGTGCCAGCAGTTTGGCAGGGAAAGATCAGCCCCAGCATTTT. This translates into CASSLAGKDQPQHF.

The chain recombines TRBV6-5 with TRBJ1-2; 7 positions match TRBD1. The V and J ends lost 4 bases and 4 bases, in that order; junction bases with no gene match: 12. CDR3 length: 16 amino acids. CDR1 and CDR2 (germline): MNHEY, SVGAGI. As DNA, the CDR3 is TGTGCCAGCAGTTTTCGGACAGGACCCTTTGCCTATGGCTACACCTTC. Its protein product is CASSFRTGPFAYGYTF.

This sequence joins TRBV19 and TRBJ1-2; 8 positions agree with TRBD1. Per germline, CDR1 LNHDA and CDR2 SQIVND (reference sequence). This CDR3 contains 14 residues. The V segment lost 9 bases and the J segment 2 bases; nucleotides outside the gene matches: 8. This CDR3 reads CASQVNRGNYGYTF. CDR3 coding DNA: TGTGCCAGCCAGGTTAACAGGGGGAACTATGGCTACACCTTC.